The 20 T cell receptor beta chains below all came from one sample that was sequenced in a study of radiation and T cells in renal cell carcinoma. The time point denotes: blood 4 weeks post-SBRT, at nephrectomy. Treatment: 15 Gy SBRT to primary tumor, nephrectomy 4 weeks later. Clones were sequenced by immunoSEQ multiplex PCR, and TCRdb holds only the in-frame ones, with some missing. The data hold under 35,000 clones, with over 70% observed a single time. The material was blood, obtained from a patient whose treatment included radiotherapy and nephrectomy. The receptors were sampled from a man aged 60 to 69 with renal cell carcinoma.

This clone came up a few times. The CDR3 bases are TGTGCCTGGGGGGCAACAGTGAACACTGAAGCTTTCTTT. It specifies CAWGATVNTEAFF. The chain has TRBV30 and TRBJ1-1, with a possible D match to TRBD1 (5 bases). The V gene lost 5 bases and the J gene lost 0 bases, with 10 bases spanning the gap. This CDR3 is 13 amino acids long. The germline CDR1 and CDR2 sequences are GTSNPN and SVGIG (reference sequence).

This chain joins TRBV20-1 and TRBJ2-3; D call uncertain. There are 11 residues in the CDR3. V shed 5 bases and J shed 6 bases, with 9 bases lying between them. CDR1 is DFQATT, CDR2 SNEGSKA, per germline (reference sequence). Here the CDR3 reads CSAQDGDTQYF. For the CDR3, the DNA is TGCAGTGCTCAAGACGGGGATACGCAGTATTTT.

The V call is TRBV10-3, the J call TRBJ1-1, with D perhaps TRBD1 (5 bases). The germline V and J ends were trimmed by 9 bases and 5 bases, with 19 bases remaining between them. The CDR3 has 14 residues. Looked up from germline, CDR1 is ENHRY and CDR2 is SYGVKD. Here the CDR3 DNA reads TGTGCCATTACCGAACAGTCAGGGCTTACTGAAGCTTTCTTT. This gives the protein CAITEQSGLTEAFF.

This clone was seen ten or more times. The rearrangement links TRBV2 to TRBJ2-5; D is perhaps TRBD1 (5 bases). V lost 6 bases and J lost 5, with 13 bases in between. The CDR3 extends over 13 amino acids. Germline V gene lookup returns CDR1 SNHLY and CDR2 FYNNEI. The CDR3 coding sequence is TGTGCCAGCAGCACAGGTCCCGAGGAGACCCAGTACTTC. It encodes CASSTGPEETQYF.

This chain connects TRBV11-2 to TRBJ2-1; no reliable D call. The CDR3 runs to 12 residues. The V and J ends lost 0 bases and 8 bases respectively, with 5 bases between them. The germline V gene has CDR1 SGHAT and CDR2 FQNNGV. DNA of the CDR3: TGTGCCAGCAGCTTAGATGGGGATGAGCAGTTCTTC. Protein: CASSLDGDEQFF.

The chain combines TRBV29-1 with TRBJ2-5, with D possibly being TRBD1 or TRBD2 (6 bases each). V shed 4 bases and J shed 9 bases, with 21 bases lying between them. The CDR3 sequence is 14 residues long. Germline loops: CDR1 SQVTM, CDR2 ANQGSEA. For the CDR3, the DNA is TGCAGCGTTGGTTTCTGGGGACACCCGGGGGCCCAGTACTTC. Translated, it gives CSVGFWGHPGAQYF.

This clone was detected only once. The chain carries TRBV5-4 and TRBJ2-5; D may correspond to TRBD1 or TRBD2 (5 bases each). The CDR3 contains 13 residues. V lost 2 bases and J 5 bases, leaving 10 bases between the germline ends. CDR1 and CDR2 (germline): SGHNT, YYREEE (reference sequence). CDR3 sequence reads: CASSFKGTETQYF. In nucleotides, the CDR3 is TGTGCCAGCAGCTTCAAGGGGACGGAGACCCAGTACTTC.

The chain couples TRBV14 to TRBJ1-1, with D hard to call. This CDR3 comprises 11 residues. Germline assignment: CDR1 SGHDN and CDR2 FVKESK. Trimming stripped 0 bases from V and 7 bases from J, with 3 bases between. CDR3 region: CASSQDVEAFF. CDR3 coding DNA: TGTGCCAGCAGCCAAGATGTTGAAGCTTTCTTT.

This clone was seen only a few times. J is TRBJ2-5 and V is TRBV5-1, with TRBD1 identical over 8 bases. The CDR3 consists of 15 residues. With V trimmed by 0 bases and J by 5 bases, 6 bases remained unmatched. Germline values: CDR1 SGHRS, CDR2 YFSETQ. The CDR3 DNA reads as TGCGCCAGCAGCTTGGGAGGGACAGGTGGGGAGACCCAGTACTTC. It is translated as CASSLGGTGGETQYF.

This rearrangement joins TRBV19 to TRBJ1-6; the match to TRBD1 covers 8 bases. The junction had 3 bases not matched to a gene; V was cut back by 5 bases and J by 0 bases. This CDR3 contains 16 residues. CDR1 and CDR2 (germline): LNHDA, SQIVND (reference sequence). CDR3 protein: CASSQGASSYNSPLHF. The CDR3, as DNA: TGTGCCAGTAGTCAGGGGGCCAGCTCCTATAATTCACCCCTCCACTTT. Based on the CDR3 plus reference TRBV19 and TRBJ1-6, the full variable domain is DGGITQSPKYLFRKEGQNVTLSCEQNLNHDAMYWYRQDPGQGLRLIYYSQIVNDFQKGDIAEGYSVSREKKESFPLTVTSAQKNPTAFYLCASSQGASSYNSPLHFGNGTRLTVT.

This rearrangement joins TRBV7-9 to TRBJ1-2; D gene uncertain. The germline CDR1 and CDR2 sequences are SEHNR and FQNEAQ (reference sequence). CDR3 length: 13 amino acids. Deletions cut 3 bases from V and 4 bases from J, with 9 bases between. The CDR3 nucleotides are TGTGCCAGCAGCTTCCCCGGTGGCTATGGCTACACCTTC. Protein: CASSFPGGYGYTF.

The chain joins TRBV5-8 to TRBJ1-4, with a tentative D call TRBD1 (6 bases). Germline V gene data show CDR1 as SGHTS and CDR2 as YDEGEE. The CDR3 consists of 14 residues. Trimming took off 5 bases at V and 7 bases at J, with 15 bases between the two ends. CDR3 in DNA: TGTGCCAGCAGTCGCTCGGAAGGGGGTGAAAAACTGTTTTTT. Translating gives CASSRSEGGEKLFF.

Here the CDR3 DNA reads TGTGCCACTTCGACAGGGTCGAGAAGCTCCTATAATTCACCCCTCCACTTT. This gives the protein CATSTGSRSSYNSPLHF. The chain recombines TRBV30 with TRBJ1-6, with 7 bases aligning to TRBD1. With 8 bases clipped from V and 0 bases from J, the junction kept 13 bases outside the gene matches. This CDR3 region has 17 residues. CDR1 and CDR2 from the germline V gene are GTSNPN and SVGIG (reference sequence).

The chain combines TRBV30 with TRBJ1-1, with D hard to call. Trimming left V 0 bases short and J 6 bases short, with 17 bases between. Germline CDR1 and CDR2: GTSNPN and SVGIG (reference sequence). CDR3 length: 15 amino acids. DNA of the CDR3: TGTGCCTGGAGTGTACGGACCACCGCGAATTCTGAAGCTTTCTTT. As protein: CAWSVRTTANSEAFF.

This clone has a single count. V and J are TRBV14 and TRBJ2-1, with a tentative D call TRBD1 (5 bases). This CDR3 has 12 residues. The ends were cut back, 5 bases at V and 7 bases at J, with 9 bases in the middle. Germline CDR1 and CDR2: SGHDN and FVKESK. CDR3 bases: TGTGCCAGCAGCGACAGTGGTAATGAGCAGTTCTTC. It specifies CASSDSGNEQFF.

The chain links TRBV6-5 to TRBJ2-7; D is possibly TRBD2 (5 bases). This CDR3 is 15 amino acids long. The V gene's germline CDR1 is MNHEY and CDR2 SVGAGI. Trimming shortened V by 1 base and J by 5 bases, and 15 bases separated the two germline ends. The CDR3 DNA is TGTGCCAGCAGTTACTGGCGGAGTCCGGGAAACGAGCAGTACTTC. Residues: CASSYWRSPGNEQYF.

Only one count was recorded for this clone. The DNA of the CDR3 is TGTGCCAGTAGTACCCTCGAGGGGGTTCTGGGCACTGAAGCTTTCTTT. This gives the protein CASSTLEGVLGTEAFF. This chain uses TRBV19 with TRBJ1-1, with D possibly being TRBD1 (6 bases). This CDR3 is built from 16 residues. Germline values: CDR1 LNHDA, CDR2 SQIVND (reference sequence). The ends were cut back, 4 bases at V and 4 bases at J, with 19 bases in the middle.

The table lists this clone with a count of one. The chain has TRBV27 and TRBJ2-5; 7 bases are shared with TRBD1. With V trimmed by 3 bases and J by 7 bases, 11 bases remained unmatched. CDR1 and CDR2 (germline): MNHEY, SMNVEV (reference sequence). The CDR3 sequence is 15 residues long. The CDR3: CASSLRGRLLLTQYF. In DNA form, the CDR3 reads TGTGCCAGCAGTTTGAGGGGGCGGCTCTTGTTGACCCAGTACTTC.

The V gene is TRBV7-2, the J gene TRBJ2-1; D may correspond to TRBD1 or TRBD2 (5 bases each). Per germline, CDR1 SGHTA and CDR2 FQGNSA. The CDR3 consists of 14 residues. Deletions cut 1 base from V and 9 bases from J, with 13 bases between. CDR3 DNA: TGTGCCAGCAGCTTAGATTGGGGACGGGGTGAGCAGTTCTTC. It is translated as CASSLDWGRGEQFF.

This clone was recorded once. The rearrangement links TRBV6-5 to TRBJ2-3; 9 bases are a match to TRBD2. CDR1 and CDR2 from the germline V gene are MNHEY and SVGAGI. The junction had 7 bases not matched to a gene; V was cut back by 7 bases and J by 2 bases. The CDR3 is 15 residues long. The CDR3 DNA sequence: TGTGCCAGCAACCCAAGCGGGAGGTTCACAGATACGCAGTATTTT. This codes for CASNPSGRFTDTQYF.